The 14 T cell receptor beta chains reported below all come from one sample, sequenced in a study of breast tumors, draining lymph nodes, adjacent tissues (dated by TCRdb to between 2015 and 2016). Receptor amplification or capture employed multiplex PCR. The data were produced on an Illumina HiSeq 2000. TCRdb redid the processing of the public reads, applying fastp at Q25 and MiXCR, and retained in-frame beta chains. Each record represents a unique CDR3 protein, reported with the most common genes and DNA among its rows. The sample table holds approximately 130,000 distinct CDR3 sequences, of which around 20% were seen once. Roughly 2.2% of the sample belongs to the ten largest clones. The lymph node samples were taken from the axillary draining lymph nodes of breast cancer patients. Source material: axillary lymph node tissue. The receptors come from a female donor with breast cancer. Some clones in this sample may be carry-over from other donors' samples.

Ten or more counts support this clonotype. The chain links TRBV28 to TRBJ2-1; the D is unclear. CDR1 MDHEN and CDR2 SYDVKM come from the germline V gene. This CDR3 region has 15 residues. The germline V and J ends were trimmed by 6 bases and 6 bases, with 18 bases remaining between them. This CDR3 is CASRAPPVGGNEQFF. The CDR3 region has the DNA TGTGCCAGCAGGGCTCCCCCGGTGGGCGGCAATGAGCAGTTCTTC. The full variable domain, in which reference TRBV28 and TRBJ2-1 provide the parts outside the CDR3, is DVKVTQSSRYLVKRTGEKVFLECVQDMDHENMFWYRQDPGLGLRLIYFSYDVKMKEKGDIPEGYSVSREKKERFSLILESASTNQTSMYLCASRAPPVGGNEQFFGPGTRLTVL.

This clonotype has at least ten counts. The chain uses TRBV3-1 and TRBJ2-7, with 7 nucleotides matching TRBD1. In germline, CDR1 is LGHDT, CDR2 YNNKEL (reference sequence). The CDR3 is 14 amino acids. Losses at the gene ends were 2 bases for V and 6 bases for J; bases not matched to a gene: 7. This chain's CDR3 is CASSQNRGVSEQYF. CDR3 DNA sequence: TGTGCCAGCAGCCAAAACAGGGGAGTCTCCGAGCAGTACTTC.

This clonotype was observed a handful of times. The chain carries TRBV20-1 and TRBJ1-2; the D is unclear. Deletions cut 2 bases from V and 4 bases from J, with 11 bases between. CDR3 length equals 13 residues. Germline V gene sequence: CDR1 DFQATT, CDR2 SNEGSKA (reference sequence). In nucleotides, the CDR3 is TGCAGTGCTAGATACGGCAGCTCCTATGGCTACACCTTC. Its protein product is CSARYGSSYGYTF.

This clonotype occurred many times. The V and J genes are TRBV28 and TRBJ2-5; D unclear. The CDR3 has 13 residues. V lost 5 bases, J lost 4 bases, and 11 bases lay in between. Per the germline V gene, CDR1 is MDHEN and CDR2 is SYDVKM. CDR3 nucleotides: TGTGCCAGCAGTCCCCCTGTGGGAGAGACCCAGTACTTC. It encodes CASSPPVGETQYF.

This clonotype was counted between two and nine times. The J gene is TRBJ1-4, the V gene TRBV28; 7 nucleotides line up with TRBD1. This CDR3 contains 14 residues. V lost 4 bases, J lost 2 bases, and 1 base stayed unmatched. Germline lookup yields CDR1 MDHEN and CDR2 SYDVKM. CDR3 residues: CASSSTGTNEKLFF. The CDR3, as DNA: TGTGCCAGCAGTTCGACAGGGACTAATGAAAAACTGTTTTTT.

This clonotype has a count of ten or more. This rearrangement joins TRBV29-1 to TRBJ2-1; 10 bases map to TRBD2. Germline-derived CDR1 and CDR2 are SQVTM and ANQGSEA. The CDR3 sequence is 19 residues long. V dropped 4 bases and J dropped 1; count of bases not matched to a gene: 16. CDR3 residues: CSVGRLAGVLVRSYNEQFF. CDR3 bases: TGCAGCGTTGGTAGGCTAGCGGGAGTATTGGTTCGGTCCTACAATGAGCAGTTCTTC.

This clonotype was recorded a few times. The rearrangement uses TRBV30 and TRBJ2-5, with 7 bases matching TRBD1. Trimming removed 4 bases from V and 1 base from J; junction bases left unmatched: 9. Germline CDR1 GTSNPN, CDR2 SVGIG (reference sequence). The CDR3 is made up of 15 amino acids. This CDR3 reads CAWTGGSTVQETQYF. The CDR3 region has the DNA TGTGCCTGGACAGGGGGATCAACCGTCCAAGAGACCCAGTACTTC.

This clonotype was recorded at least ten times. The rearrangement links TRBV6-1 to TRBJ2-3; D might be TRBD1 (6 bases). This CDR3 has 14 amino acids. V lost 6 bases and J lost 4, with 14 bases in between. CDR1 is MNHNS, CDR2 SASEGT, per germline. Here the CDR3 DNA reads TGTGCCAGCAGGACCGGTGACAGGTCAGATACGCAGTATTTT. This gives the protein CASRTGDRSDTQYF.

This clonotype was recorded many times. V usage is TRBV20-1 and J usage is TRBJ2-3; D might be TRBD2 (6 bases). V lost 3 bases and J lost 0, with 13 bases in between. The CDR3 length is 15 residues. Germline V gene lookup returns CDR1 DFQATT and CDR2 SNEGSKA (reference sequence). The chain's CDR3 is CSASLATISTDTQYF. The CDR3 coding sequence is TGCAGTGCTAGCCTAGCGACGATTAGCACAGATACGCAGTATTTT.

Comment on this clonotype: Being one base from a much bigger clone, this may be a read error. The J gene is TRBJ2-5, the V gene TRBV20-1; 9 bases align to TRBD2. From germline, CDR1 is DFQATT and CDR2 SNEGSKA (reference sequence). The ends lost 6 bases at V and 5 bases at J; junction bases unmatched: 16. The CDR3 is 16 residues long. CDR3 nucleotide sequence: TGCAGTGCAGAACTATTAATTAGCGGGAGTGGGGAGACCCAGTACTTC. It translates to CSAELLISGSGETQYF.

V is TRBV28 and J is TRBJ1-2; TRBD1 matches 8 bases. Germline CDR1 reads MDHEN; CDR2 reads SYDVKM. The CDR3 has 15 amino acids. With 6 bases clipped from V and 8 bases from J, the junction kept 14 bases outside the gene matches. CDR3 DNA: TGTGCCAGCAGGCCGCGTGACAGGGGAGCGGCGGGCTACACCTTC. Its protein is CASRPRDRGAAGYTF.

The V gene is TRBV6-1, the J gene TRBJ1-1, with D tentatively TRBD1 (5 bases). The V end lost 1 base, the J end lost 5 bases, and 11 bases lay between the germline ends. The germline V gene has CDR1 MNHNS and CDR2 SASEGT. CDR3 length: 14 residues. The CDR3 is CASSEGGARTEAFF. The CDR3 coding sequence is TGTGCCAGCAGTGAAGGGGGCGCGAGGACTGAAGCTTTCTTT.

The genes are TRBV19 and TRBJ2-5; D might be TRBD1 or TRBD2, each matching 5 bases. Between the trimmed V and J ends, which lost 5 bases and 7 bases, there was a span of 17 bases. This CDR3 spans 14 amino acids. Germline V gene sequence: CDR1 LNHDA, CDR2 SQIVND (reference sequence). CDR3 nucleotide sequence: TGTGCCAGTAGTCCGGACTCCTGGGGGAGGACCCAGTACTTC. Translating it yields CASSPDSWGRTQYF.

This clonotype was seen only a few times. The chain carries TRBV18 and TRBJ2-3; D gene uncertain. The V gene's germline CDR1 is KGHSH and CDR2 LQKENI. CDR3 length: 15 residues. V was pared by 3 bases and J by 1 base, with 11 bases between. CDR3 sequence (DNA): TGTGCCAGCTCACCTCGAGACTTGCGCACAGATACGCAGTATTTT. Its protein product is CASSPRDLRTDTQYF.